One and the same sample provided the 23 T cell receptor beta chains below, sequenced in a study of response to subunit inactivated influenza vaccine. TCRdb called the RT-PCR reads again in MiXCR, with one record for every CDR3 protein. The sample carries around 710,000 distinct CDR3 sequences, approximately 15% recorded once. The sample consisted of PBMCs from blood, taken approximately 15 days before vaccination. The receptors stem from a man aged 45-60 years who received an inactivated influenza vaccine.

The chain uses TRBV27 and TRBJ2-2, with 8 nucleotides matching TRBD2. This CDR3 spans 19 amino acids. Germline CDR1 reads MNHEY; CDR2 reads SMNVEV (reference sequence). V shed 5 bases, J shed 5 bases, and the junction held 19 bases outside the gene matches. CDR3 sequence reads: CASSDRTRSGTRGTGELFF. CDR3 in DNA: TGTGCCAGCAGTGATAGGACTCGTAGCGGGACAAGGGGGACCGGGGAGCTGTTTTTT.

In its sample, this clonotype was seen a few times. The chain recombines TRBV12-3 or TRBV12-4 with TRBJ1-1; the D is unclear. V dropped 2 bases and J dropped 5 bases, with 12 bases sitting between them. The CDR3 is made up of 14 amino acids. In DNA form, the CDR3 reads TGTGCCAGCAGTTTACCCCACGGCGTGACTGAAGCTTTCTTT. Translation gives CASSLPHGVTEAFF.

This rearrangement joins TRBV4-3 to TRBJ1-4; 11 bases agree with TRBD1. The germline gives CDR1 LGHNA, CDR2 YSLEER. V gave up 1 base and J gave up 8 bases; unmatched junction bases: 3. This CDR3 is 15 amino acids long. CDR3 protein: CASSQGTGGREKLFF. The DNA of the CDR3 is TGCGCCAGCAGCCAAGGGACAGGGGGCCGGGAAAAACTGTTTTTT.

The chain combines TRBV13 with TRBJ1-4; D is unresolved. The CDR3 is made up of 12 amino acids. V was shortened by 5 bases and J by 5 bases, with 6 bases between the two germline ends. CDR1 is PRHDT, CDR2 FYEKMQ, per germline (reference sequence). The CDR3 spells CASSHRNEKLFF. The CDR3 bases are TGTGCCAGCAGCCACCGAAATGAAAAACTGTTTTTT.

This clonotype has just a few counts. The chain recombines TRBV19 with TRBJ2-1; 9 bases map to TRBD2. The CDR3 totals 16 residues. The V gene's germline CDR1 is LNHDA and CDR2 SQIVND (reference sequence). The V and J ends lost 4 bases and 7 bases, in that order; junction bases with no gene match: 11. CDR3 protein: CASSTLSLAGGNEQFF. The CDR3 bases are TGTGCCAGTAGTACCCTGTCACTAGCGGGCGGAAATGAGCAGTTCTTC.

This sequence joins TRBV6-1 and TRBJ1-5; weak D call: TRBD1 (5 bases). Trimming removed 6 bases from V and 0 bases from J, with 12 bases in between. The germline V gene has CDR1 MNHNS and CDR2 SASEGT. This CDR3 contains 15 residues. This chain's CDR3 is CASSLGVASNQPQHF. CDR3 bases: TGTGCCAGCAGCCTAGGGGTGGCTAGCAATCAGCCCCAGCATTTT.

This clonotype was seen more than once but under ten times. The CDR3 DNA is TGCGCCAGCAGCCTCACCAGAGACTCTGGAAACACCATATATTTT. As protein: CASSLTRDSGNTIYF. V usage is TRBV4-3 and J usage is TRBJ1-3; D remains ambiguous. The CDR3 is made up of 15 amino acids. Trimming left V 4 bases short and J 0 bases short, with 10 bases between. Germline V gene lookup returns CDR1 LGHNA and CDR2 YSLEER.

This chain connects TRBV7-2 to TRBJ2-3, with no clear D. This CDR3 region has 12 residues. V lost 4 bases, J lost 4 bases, and 6 bases lay in between. Germline lookup yields CDR1 SGHTA and CDR2 FQGNSA. In DNA form, the CDR3 reads TGTGCCAGCAGCTCCTCATCAGATACGCAGTATTTT. Translation gives CASSSSSDTQYF.

The gene calls are TRBV9 and TRBJ2-1; D is perhaps TRBD1 (5 bases). The germline V gene encodes CDR1 SGDLS and CDR2 YYNGEE. The CDR3 sequence is 15 residues long. V was cut by 3 bases and J by 0 bases, with 10 bases left in between. As DNA, the CDR3 is TGTGCCAGCAGCGGGGGCCTTAGCTCCTACAATGAGCAGTTCTTC. Translated, it gives CASSGGLSSYNEQFF.

This clonotype came up a few times. The rearrangement links TRBV2 to TRBJ2-3; 8 positions agree with TRBD1. This CDR3 is 14 amino acids long. Germline-derived CDR1 and CDR2 are SNHLY and FYNNEI. V dropped 7 bases and J dropped 2; count of bases not matched to a gene: 5. The DNA of the CDR3 is TGTGCCAGCAAGCAACAGGGGGTCACAGATACGCAGTATTTT. Translation: CASKQQGVTDTQYF.

This chain joins TRBV3-1 and TRBJ1-1; 9 bases align to TRBD1. The V gene's germline CDR1 is LGHDT and CDR2 YNNKEL (reference sequence). V shed 2 bases, J shed 4 bases, and the junction held 5 bases outside the gene matches. This CDR3 comprises 15 residues. Here the CDR3 reads CASSQSRQGGTEAFF. CDR3 coding DNA: TGTGCCAGCAGCCAATCCCGACAGGGGGGCACTGAAGCTTTCTTT.

The chain joins TRBV5-1 to TRBJ2-7; TRBD2 is a possible D gene (5 bases). CDR3 size: 14 residues. Trimming left V 1 base short and J 6 bases short, with 14 bases between. Germline lookup yields CDR1 SGHRS and CDR2 YFSETQ. As DNA, the CDR3 is TGCGCCAGCAGCTTGCTGGGAGAAACGGGCGAGCAGTACTTC. Its translation: CASSLLGETGEQYF. The full variable domain, completed using reference TRBV5-1 and TRBJ2-7, is KAGVTQTPRYLIKTRGQQVTLSCSPISGHRSVSWYQQTPGQGLQFLFEYFSETQRNKGNFPGRFSGRQFSNSRSEMNVSTLELGDSALYLCASSLLGETGEQYFGPGTRLTVT.

Ten or more counts support this clonotype. The chain uses TRBV5-1 and TRBJ1-3; a possible D gene is TRBD1 (5 bases). With 3 bases removed from V and 1 base from J, the gap between germline ends came to 20 bases. This CDR3 has 18 residues. Germline loops: CDR1 SGHRS, CDR2 YFSETQ. The CDR3 nucleotides are TGCGCCAGCAGCTGGACATCGACCACAGGTGGATCTGGAAACACCATATATTTT. Its protein product is CASSWTSTTGGSGNTIYF.

A few counts support this clonotype. The gene calls are TRBV24-1 and TRBJ1-5; TRBD1 is a possible D gene (5 bases). The CDR3 is 17 amino acids. Germline-derived CDR1 and CDR2 are KGHDR and SFDVKD. V was shortened by 3 bases and J by 6 bases, with 20 bases between the two germline ends. The CDR3 region is CATSDGAGNQISQPQHF. As DNA, the CDR3 is TGTGCCACCAGTGATGGGGCAGGGAATCAGATAAGTCAGCCCCAGCATTTT.

In DNA, the CDR3 is TGTGCCACCAGCAGAGAAGCTAGCGTCTCCAATGAGCAGTTCTTC. This translates into CATSREASVSNEQFF. The gene calls are TRBV15 and TRBJ2-1, with D perhaps TRBD2 (6 bases). The germline CDR1 and CDR2 sequences are LNHNV and YYDKDF (reference sequence). This CDR3 is built from 15 residues. The V end was cut by 0 bases, the J end by 6 bases, with 12 bases between.

The rearrangement joins TRBV20-1 to TRBJ1-1, with D perhaps matching TRBD1 (6 bases). V was pared by 5 bases and J by 5 bases, with 18 bases between. The CDR3 runs 14 residues. Germline values: CDR1 DFQATT, CDR2 SNEGSKA (reference sequence). In nucleotides, the CDR3 is TGCAGTGCTCTGGTACAGGGTGGAAGGACTGAAGCTTTCTTT. Amino acids: CSALVQGGRTEAFF.

V is TRBV7-2 and J is TRBJ2-7; D may be TRBD2 (6 bases). The CDR3 contains 13 residues. From germline, CDR1 is SGHTA and CDR2 FQGNSA. Trimming removed 5 bases from V and 3 bases from J, with 11 bases in between. The CDR3 protein is CASSAGRCYEQYF. CDR3 coding DNA: TGTGCCAGCAGCGCGGGACGGTGCTACGAGCAGTACTTC.

In its sample, this clonotype was seen many times. The V call is TRBV5-5, the J call TRBJ2-1; 8 bases fit TRBD2. The CDR3 length is 15 residues. The germline CDR1 and CDR2 sequences are SGHKS and YYEKEE (reference sequence). The V gene end was trimmed by 0 bases and the J gene end by 6 bases; junction bases not matched to a gene: 5. The CDR3 DNA reads as TGTGCCAGCAGCTTGGACGGGGGGGCTGGCAATGAGCAGTTCTTC. Translated, it gives CASSLDGGAGNEQFF. The whole variable domain, remainder taken from reference TRBV5-5 and TRBJ2-1, is DAGVTQSPTHLIKTRGQQVTLRCSPISGHKSVSWYQQVLGQGPQFIFQYYEKEERGRGNFPDRFSARQFPNYSSELNVNALLLGDSALYLCASSLDGGAGNEQFFGPGTRLTVL.

The chain is built from TRBV5-6 and TRBJ2-7; D unresolved. The CDR3 consists of 12 residues. Germline CDR1 is SGHDT and CDR2 is YYEEEE. Trimming took 3 bases from V and 5 from J, leaving 9 bases between them. The CDR3 nucleotides read TGTGCCAGCAGCTCCGTGGCCCACGAGCAGTACTTC. As protein: CASSSVAHEQYF.

This chain uses TRBV3-1 with TRBJ2-3; D is unresolved. The ends were cut back, 3 bases at V and 5 bases at J, with 9 bases in the middle. The CDR3 extends over 13 amino acids. Germline CDR1 reads LGHDT; CDR2 reads YNNKEL (reference sequence). CDR3 region: CASSQRTGDTQYF. Written as DNA, the CDR3 is TGTGCCAGCAGCCAGAGAACGGGAGATACGCAGTATTTT.

In this sample, this clonotype turned up a few times. The chain uses TRBV4-2 and TRBJ2-7; the D is unclear. Germline-derived CDR1 and CDR2 are LGHNA and YNFKEQ. V lost 0 bases, J lost 3 bases, and 12 bases lay in between. This CDR3 has 15 residues. The CDR3: CASSQDESTIYEQYF. CDR3 bases: TGTGCCAGCAGCCAAGATGAGAGTACCATCTACGAGCAGTACTTC.

This clonotype has at least ten counts. The genes are TRBV5-1 and TRBJ2-3; weak D call: TRBD1 (6 bases). V lost 0 bases and J lost 1, with 15 bases in between. There are 17 residues in the CDR3. Germline CDR1 and CDR2: SGHRS and YFSETQ. Here the CDR3 reads CASSLEHWTEGTDTQYF. The CDR3 nucleotides are TGCGCCAGCAGCTTGGAGCATTGGACAGAGGGCACAGATACGCAGTATTTT.

The rearrangement joins TRBV18 to TRBJ1-3; D call uncertain. Deletions cut 7 bases from V and 0 bases from J, with 13 bases between. This CDR3 is built from 15 residues. Germline V gene data show CDR1 as KGHSH and CDR2 as LQKENI. The CDR3 spells CASLQPGGSGNTIYF. DNA for the CDR3: TGTGCCAGCTTGCAACCAGGAGGCTCTGGAAACACCATATATTTT. Using reference TRBV18 and TRBJ1-3 for the parts outside the CDR3, the full variable domain is NAGVMQNPRHLVRRRGQEARLRCSPMKGHSHVYWYRQLPEEGLKFMVYLQKENIIDESGMPKERFSAEFPKEGPSILRIQQVVRGDSAAYFCASLQPGGSGNTIYFGEGSWLTVV.